Listed below are T cell receptor beta chains from one sample, sequenced in a study of cytomegalovirus exposure and HLA in healthy donors. The assay was immunoSEQ multiplex PCR, and TCRdb's table has in-frame clones only and misses some. The data contain about 240,000 clones, approximately 86% of them seen just once; the ten biggest clones take up roughly 1.2%. Sequenced input: PBMCs. Source of these receptors: a woman aged 30 to 39 in good health and CMV-seropositive. Each CDR3 is given with its conserved first and last residue. A D gene is named only where the DNA matches it firmly. Not every row has a clone size; where given, it reads once, few, many or a size class.

abundance	v_gene	j_gene	d_gene	CDR3nt	CDR3aa
.	TRBV27	TRBJ2-1	TRBD2	TGTGCCAGCAGTTTGGGTGAGGGTAGCGGGGTATACAATGAGCAGTTCTTC	CASSLGEGSGVYNEQFF
.	TRBV11-2	TRBJ2-7	TRBD1	TGTGCCAGCAGCTTCCCACAGGGGGCCTACGAGCAGTACTTC	CASSFPQGAYEQYF
.	TRBV7-2	TRBJ2-2	TRBD1	TGTGCCAGCGCAAGACAGGGACCCCCCACCGGGGAGCTGTTTTTT	CASARQGPPTGELFF
.	TRBV18	TRBJ2-7	TRBD1	TGTGCCAGCTCACCTCCGGGACAGGGCTACGAGCAGTACTTC	CASSPPGQGYEQYF
.	TRBV11-3	TRBJ2-1	TRBD1	TGTGCCAGCAGTACGGGACAGGGTTCCTACAATGAGCAGTTCTTC	CASSTGQGSYNEQFF
.	TRBV7-3	TRBJ2-1	.	TGTGCCAGCAGCGTCGGTGGGCCTTCCTACAATGAGCAGTTCTTC	CASSVGGPSYNEQFF
.	TRBV10-3	TRBJ2-5	.	TGTGCCATCAGTGGCGGGGCAGAAGAGACCCAGTACTTC	CAISGGAEETQYF
.	TRBV4-1	TRBJ2-1	TRBD2	TGCGCCAGCAGCCACCCGGGGGGGAATGAGCAGTTCTTC	CASSHPGGNEQFF
.	TRBV5-1	TRBJ2-7	TRBD1	TGCGCCAGCAGCTCGACAGGGAATGGCGAGCAGTACTTC	CASSSTGNGEQYF
once	TRBV25-1	TRBJ2-7	TRBD2	TGTGCCAGCAGTCGGGGGGGGCGTACGGGCGAGCAGTACTTC	CASSRGGRTGEQYF
.	TRBV7-3	TRBJ1-1	TRBD1	TGTGCCAGCAGCTCCGCAGGGGGAGGCACTGAAGCTTTCTTT	CASSSAGGGTEAFF
once	TRBV19	TRBJ2-5	TRBD1	TGTGCCAGTAGTAAAATGACAGGGCTGGCGGAAAGGGCCCAGTACTTC	CASSKMTGLAERAQYF
once	TRBV30	TRBJ1-3	.	TGTGCCTGGAGTCCCGCGGGCGCGGCAGGAAACACCATATATTTT	CAWSPAGAAGNTIYF
.	TRBV5-1	TRBJ2-7	.	TGCGCCAGCACGGGTCAGGGGCACAACTACGAGCAGTACTTC	CASTGQGHNYEQYF
once	TRBV5-1	TRBJ2-4	TRBD2	TGCGCCAGCAGCTTGGAGGTAGCGGGAGTAGGGGACATTCAGTACTTC	CASSLEVAGVGDIQYF
once	TRBV30	TRBJ1-2	.	TGTGCCTGGAGTGTGGGCGACTATGGCTACACCTTC	CAWSVGDYGYTF
.	TRBV5-1	TRBJ1-2	.	TGCGCCAGCAGCACAGGGTCAGGATTGACCGATATCGGCTACACCTTC	CASSTGSGLTDIGYTF
.	TRBV5-8	TRBJ1-4	.	TGTGCCAGCAGCTTGGACGGGGGGATCTTAGGACGAGAGGAATTT	CASSLDGGILGREEF
.	TRBV10-3	TRBJ2-2	TRBD1	TGTGCCAGCCTATCAACAGACAGGGGGCGGCAGAAGGTGTTTTTT	CASLSTDRGRQKVFF
.	TRBV28	TRBJ2-1	.	TGTGCCAGCAGCCCAGCGGTGTTCTCCTACAATGAGCAGTTCTTC	CASSPAVFSYNEQFF
.	TRBV28	TRBJ2-7	TRBD1	TGTGCCAGCTGGACAGGGGGCTCCTACGAGCAGTACTTC	CASWTGGSYEQYF
once	TRBV11-3	TRBJ2-5	TRBD2	TGTGCCAGCAGCTTAGATCTCCGACTAGCGGGAGGGCCGCGGACCCAGTACTTC	CASSLDLRLAGGPRTQYF
.	TRBV19	TRBJ1-5	.	TGTGCCAGTACCCACCCGGTACTTAATCAGCCCCAGCATTTT	CASTHPVLNQPQHF
few	TRBV7-9	TRBJ2-7	.	TGTGCCAGCAGCTTCGGGGATAGCCACGAGCAGTACTTC	CASSFGDSHEQYF
.	TRBV9	TRBJ2-1	TRBD2	TGTGCCAGCAGCGTAGGGCTAGCGGACTACAATGAGCAGTTCTTC	CASSVGLADYNEQFF
.	TRBV5-1	TRBJ1-2	.	TGCGCCAGCAGCTTGGGAGAGGGCGGTAGAAACTATGGCTACACCTTC	CASSLGEGGRNYGYTF
.	TRBV7-8	TRBJ1-2	TRBD1	TGTGCCAGCAGCCAACGCCGGGACAGCCACTATGGCTACACCTTC	CASSQRRDSHYGYTF
.	TRBV27	TRBJ1-1	.	TGTGCCAGCAGTTTTATGCCGGGGGGCCCTGAAGCTTTCTTT	CASSFMPGGPEAFF
.	TRBV5-1	TRBJ1-4	.	TGCGCCAGCAGTTTGGAGGGGGATGGGGCCGGAAAACTGTTTTTT	CASSLEGDGAGKLFF
.	TRBV27	TRBJ1-3	.	TGTGCCAGCAGCCTTTGGCCACCCTCTGGAAACACCATATATTTT	CASSLWPPSGNTIYF
.	TRBV7-3	TRBJ2-3	.	TGTGCCAGCAGCTTTTCTACCTCCTCCGATACGCAGTATTTT	CASSFSTSSDTQYF
.	TRBV19	TRBJ2-1	TRBD2	TGTGCCAGTAGTATCTTCGGGAGGGACCCTGAGCAGTTCTTC	CASSIFGRDPEQFF
.	TRBV4-1	TRBJ2-1	.	TGCGCCAGCAGCCAAGATAAGGGGCGGGGGCAGAACAATGAGCAGTTCTTC	CASSQDKGRGQNNEQFF
.	TRBV5-3	TRBJ1-3	.	TGTGCCAGAAGCTTGGACAGGTGCTCTGGAAACACCATATATTTT	CARSLDRCSGNTIYF
.	TRBV4-1	TRBJ1-5	.	TGCGCCAGCAGCCAAGCGGACCGTCCCGGGAGTTGGAAAAGCAATCAGCCCCAGCATTTT	CASSQADRPGSWKSNQPQHF
once	TRBV5-1	TRBJ2-2	TRBD1	TGCGCCAGCAGCATAGGACAGGGATCCGGGGAGCTGTTTTTT	CASSIGQGSGELFF
.	TRBV2	TRBJ2-7	.	TGTGCCAGCCTAGGGGGTCGGCTAGCGGATTACGAGCAGTACTTC	CASLGGRLADYEQYF
.	TRBV27	TRBJ2-1	.	TGTGCCAGCAGGGGAGTACGCTCCTACAATGAGCAGTTCTTC	CASRGVRSYNEQFF
.	TRBV11-3	TRBJ2-1	TRBD2	TGTGCCAGCAGCTTAGATTCGGGGACTAGCGGGAGCAGGAATGAGCAGTTCTTC	CASSLDSGTSGSRNEQFF
.	TRBV6-1	TRBJ2-7	.	TGTGCCAGCAGTGCCTGGGAGGCCTACGAGCAGTACTTC	CASSAWEAYEQYF
.	TRBV19	TRBJ2-7	.	TGTGCCAGTAGTACACAGGGCTCCTCTCTACGAGAGCAGTACTTC	CASSTQGSSLREQYF
.	TRBV14	TRBJ2-2	TRBD1	TGTGCCAGCAGCCGACCTAAAGGACAGGGGACCGGGGAGCTGTTTTTT	CASSRPKGQGTGELFF
.	TRBV21-1	TRBJ1-3	.	TGTGCCAGCAGGACGTTCCCACCGACAGGGCGGGGTCCTGGAAACACCATATATTTT	CASRTFPPTGRGPGNTIYF
.	TRBV28	TRBJ2-7	TRBD2	TGTGCCAGCAGTTTTTTCGGGAGGGCGCGTGAGCAGTACTTC	CASSFFGRAREQYF
.	TRBV9	TRBJ1-1	.	TGTGCCAGCAGCGCCCGAGCGCAGGGCACTGAAGCTTTCTTT	CASSARAQGTEAFF
.	TRBV2	TRBJ1-2	TRBD1	TGTGCCAGCAGTGAAGGGGACAGGGGGCTTGGCTACACCTTC	CASSEGDRGLGYTF
.	TRBV28	TRBJ2-7	.	TGTGCCAGCAGTTTATTAGAGCCCATCTACGAGCAGTACTTC	CASSLLEPIYEQYF
.	TRBV7-9	TRBJ1-1	.	TGTGCCAGCAGCTTACCGGGTCGACTTGAAGCTTTCTTT	CASSLPGRLEAFF
.	TRBV5-1	TRBJ2-5	.	TGCGCCAGCAGGAGGGTAAGCCAAGAGACCCAGTACTTC	CASRRVSQETQYF
.	TRBV28	TRBJ2-7	.	TGTGCCAGCAGCCCCGCAGCGGTGAGCTCCTACGAGCAGTACTTC	CASSPAAVSSYEQYF
.	TRBV5-1	TRBJ2-7	TRBD2	TGCGCCAGCGCAACCAACACTGCGGGAGTGGGAGAGCAGTACTTC	CASATNTAGVGEQYF
.	TRBV7-9	TRBJ1-2	TRBD1	TGTGCCAGCAGCTTTTCTGGCAGGGGGTACTATGGCTACACCTTC	CASSFSGRGYYGYTF
.	TRBV7-3	TRBJ2-3	TRBD2	TGTGCCAGCAGGCCGGGACTAGCGGTCACAGATACGCAGTATTTT	CASRPGLAVTDTQYF